One T cell receptor beta chain is described in this entry. Within the sample, other DNA sequences also encode this same CDR3. In germline, CDR1 is LGHDT, CDR2 YNNKEL (reference sequence). This CDR3 spans 15 amino acids. V was pared by 5 bases and J by 3 bases, with 13 bases between. The sample is drawn from a study of control samples from healthy donors and cancer patients. The assay was immunoSEQ multiplex PCR, and TCRdb's table has in-frame clones only and misses some. The sample holds some 150,000 clones, 90% to 95% seen once. The origin of this receptor is a man in his forties in good health. Sequenced: blood. The V and J genes are TRBV3-1 (or the pseudogene TRBV3-2) and TRBJ2-2; D possibly corresponds to TRBD2 (7 bases). The CDR3 loop is CASSFRGGHTGELFF. The DNA of the CDR3 is TGTGCCAGCAGCTTTAGGGGGGGTCACACCGGGGAGCTGTTTTTT.